What follows are 16 T cell receptor beta chains derived from one specimen sequenced in a study of regulatory T cells in long-lasting Graves disease. HTBI primers from iRepertoire and Arm-PCR of CDR3 regions yielded the TCR beta libraries. TCRdb re-analysed the multiplex PCR reads in MiXCR, keeping a single row per CDR3 protein. Of approximately 540,000 distinct CDR3 sequences listed, around 12% are singletons. Time point described: newly diagnosed GD, antithyroid drugs for less than 3 months. Preparation of the TCR library used RNA extracted from PBMCs. These data were also reused for a study on T cells in Graves' hyperthyroidism and ophthalmopathy.

Specimen: peripheral blood mononuclear cells (PBMCs), collected at new diagnosis, from a patient treated with antithyroid drugs. The source of these receptors is a woman in her thirties with Graves disease.

This clonotype came up a few times. The chain uses TRBV6-2 or TRBV6-3 and TRBJ2-3; weak D call: TRBD2 (6 bases). Germline-derived CDR1 and CDR2 are MNHEY and SVGEGT. The CDR3 sequence is 16 residues long. With 4 bases removed from V and 2 bases from J, the gap between germline ends came to 16 bases. CDR3 nucleotide sequence: TGTGCCAGCAGTTGGCCCGGGACTCCTTACACAGATACGCAGTATTTT. Protein: CASSWPGTPYTDTQYF.

In this sample, this clonotype turned up a few times. The chain combines TRBV20-1 with TRBJ1-1, with D perhaps matching TRBD1 (5 bases). Germline CDR1 DFQATT, CDR2 SNEGSKA (reference sequence). The CDR3 has 13 amino acids. V lost 7 bases to trimming and J lost 4 bases, with 16 bases between them. The CDR3 region has the DNA TGCAGTGGCATTACCGGGGGGATCACTGAAGCTTTCTTT. It codes for CSGITGGITEAFF.

The V and J genes are TRBV7-9 and TRBJ2-7, with 9 positions matching TRBD1. CDR1 is SEHNR and CDR2 is FQNEAQ in the germline V gene (reference sequence). The CDR3 covers 14 residues. V was pared by 6 bases and J by 4 bases, with 7 bases of the junction left unmatched. The CDR3 DNA is TGTGCCAGCAGGGATAGACAGGGGGTTTACGAGCAGTACTTC. Translation: CASRDRQGVYEQYF.

This clonotype was found a few times. The V and J genes are TRBV29-1 and TRBJ1-1; TRBD1 might be the D (6 bases). This CDR3 has 13 amino acids. Germline CDR1 SQVTM, CDR2 ANQGSEA. Here the CDR3 DNA reads TGCGGCTCGAGCGACAGGCCCTACACTGAAGCTTTCTTT. It specifies CGSSDRPYTEAFF. Full variable domain (remainder filled in from reference TRBV29-1 and TRBJ1-1): SAVISQKPSRDICQRGTSLTIQCQVDSQVTMMFWYRQQPGQSLTLIATANQGSEATYESGFVIDKFPISRPNLTFSTLTVSNMSPEDSSIYLCGSSDRPYTEAFFGQGTRLTVV.

This clonotype was observed at least ten times. The chain employs TRBV28 and TRBJ1-2; 7 bases are shared with TRBD1. The CDR3 has 14 amino acids. The germline gives CDR1 MDHEN, CDR2 SYDVKM. V gave up 3 bases and J gave up 4 bases; unmatched junction bases: 5. The CDR3 coding sequence is TGTGCCAGCAGTTTTACAGGGGAGGGCTATGGCTACACCTTC. The encoded protein is CASSFTGEGYGYTF.

This chain links TRBV29-1 with TRBJ2-1; no firm D call. Germline V gene sequence: CDR1 SQVTM, CDR2 ANQGSEA. CDR3 length: 11 amino acids. Trimming removed 4 bases at V and 5 bases at J, with 6 bases between. The CDR3 sequence is CSVVRHNEQFF. Written as DNA, the CDR3 is TGCAGCGTTGTCCGTCACAATGAGCAGTTCTTC.

This clonotype has just a few counts. This sequence joins TRBV20-1 and TRBJ2-1; D unresolved. The CDR3 length is 11 residues. From germline, CDR1 is DFQATT and CDR2 SNEGSKA (reference sequence). V lost 1 base to trimming and J lost 7 bases, with 5 bases between them. DNA of the CDR3: TGCAGTGCTAGAGTTCGGAATGAGCAGTTCTTC. Translation gives CSARVRNEQFF.

This rearrangement joins TRBV20-1 to TRBJ2-3; TRBD2 matches 14 bases. The trim removed 5 bases at V and 6 bases at J, leaving 10 bases unmatched. This CDR3 contains 16 residues. Germline loops: CDR1 DFQATT, CDR2 SNEGSKA (reference sequence). Written as DNA, the CDR3 is TGCAGTGCTCCGGTGACTAGCGGGAGGGCCGGGGATACGCAGTATTTT. Its protein is CSAPVTSGRAGDTQYF.

This clonotype was counted ten times or more. The chain joins TRBV12-5 to TRBJ2-7; no clear D. Deletions cut 6 bases from V and 6 bases from J, with 9 bases between. The CDR3 length is 11 residues. Germline CDR1 reads LGHNT; CDR2 reads FRNRAP. CDR3 sequence: CASGPPIEQYF. DNA of the CDR3: TGTGCTAGTGGCCCCCCGATCGAGCAGTACTTC.

The table lists this clonotype with many counts. This chain uses TRBV2 with TRBJ1-2; the D is unclear. V was clipped by 7 bases and J by 4 bases, with 13 bases between them. Germline values: CDR1 SNHLY, CDR2 FYNNEI. CDR3 length equals 13 residues. CDR3 in amino acids: CASTDGDFYGYTF. The DNA of the CDR3 is TGTGCCAGCACAGACGGAGACTTCTATGGCTACACCTTC.

This clonotype occurred many times. This chain links TRBV7-3 with TRBJ1-1, with D unclear. Germline V gene data show CDR1 as SGHTA and CDR2 as FQGTGA. CDR3 length: 13 amino acids. The ends were cut back, 3 bases at V and 1 base at J, with 6 bases in the middle. The CDR3 sequence is CASSFEQNTEAFF. Here the CDR3 DNA reads TGTGCCAGCAGCTTTGAACAGAACACTGAAGCTTTCTTT.

The chain recombines TRBV4-1 with TRBJ1-4; D is uncertain. This CDR3 has 13 residues. The V gene's germline CDR1 is MGHRA and CDR2 YSYEKL. Trimming took 7 bases from V and 5 from J, leaving 11 bases between them. The CDR3 sequence is CASTARLNEKLFF. The CDR3 DNA sequence: TGCGCCAGCACCGCTCGGTTGAATGAAAAACTGTTTTTT.

This clonotype came up many times. The V call is TRBV19, the J call TRBJ2-1; 13 bases align to TRBD2. V lost 9 bases, J lost 1 base, and 9 bases stayed unmatched. The CDR3 extends over 17 amino acids. Germline V gene data show CDR1 as LNHDA and CDR2 as SQIVND (reference sequence). CDR3 protein: CASSELAGGPSYNEQFF. DNA for the CDR3: TGTGCCAGCAGTGAACTAGCGGGAGGGCCTTCCTACAATGAGCAGTTCTTC.

Of note for this clonotype: One end of the junction varies from germline; a read error may be responsible. The J gene is TRBJ2-2, the V gene TRBV11-2; no reliable D call. There are 16 residues in the CDR3. The germline gives CDR1 SGHAT, CDR2 FQNNGV. This chain's CDR3 is CASSHLDTANTGELFF. CDR3 DNA sequence: TGCGCCAGCAGCCACTTAGACACAGCGAACACCGGGGAGCTGTTTTTT.

This clonotype was seen at least ten times. The gene calls are TRBV7-2 and TRBJ1-5, with D unclear. V lost 4 bases and J 3 bases, leaving 10 bases between the germline ends. The CDR3 is 14 residues long. Germline V gene data show CDR1 as SGHTA and CDR2 as FQGNSA. The CDR3: CASSSDDYNQPQHF. The CDR3 DNA sequence: TGTGCCAGCAGCTCGGACGATTACAATCAGCCCCAGCATTTT.

The table lists this clonotype with many counts. One end of the junction varies from germline; a read error may be responsible. V and J are TRBV2 and TRBJ1-1, with D possibly TRBD1 on 6 matching bases. CDR3 length: 13 residues. Germline values: CDR1 SNHLY, CDR2 FYNNEI. The chain's CDR3 is CASSQGSVTETFF. The CDR3 DNA reads as TGTGCCTCCAGTCAGGGGTCGGTCACTGAAACTTTCTTT.